Below, 22 T cell receptor beta chains from the same sample are listed, as sequenced in a study of blood T cell repertoires in COVID-19. Libraries were prepared by immunoSEQ multiplex PCR; TCRdb keeps only in-frame clonotypes and omits some of them. The sample has approximately 300,000 clones, 90% seen once; the top ten hold around 2.5%. The sample taken for sequencing was PBMCs or T cells enriched from blood (not recorded which). Receptors were obtained from a man aged 55 to 70 who had recovered from COVID-19.

V and J are TRBV5-4 and TRBJ1-2, with D uncertain. V was shortened by 0 bases and J by 8 bases, with 11 bases between the two germline ends. Looked up from germline, CDR1 is SGHNT and CDR2 is YYREEE (reference sequence). The CDR3 is made up of 13 amino acids. CDR3 nucleotides: TGTGCCAGCAGCTTGGATAGCAGAGAGGGCTACACCTTC. It specifies CASSLDSREGYTF.

This clone has just one count. The genes are TRBV5-1 and TRBJ1-5, with 8 nucleotides matching TRBD1. Per germline, CDR1 SGHRS and CDR2 YFSETQ. The CDR3 is made up of 14 amino acids. Trimming at V came to 3 bases and at J to 6 bases, leaving 5 bases not matched to a gene. DNA for the CDR3: TGCGCCAGCAGCTCACTACAGGGGGGTCAGCCCCAGCATTTT. It is translated as CASSSLQGGQPQHF.

Concerning this clone: Germline is not matched at one junction end, which may reflect a read error. The chain joins TRBV7-7 to TRBJ2-2; D is ambiguous. Germline V CDR1 and CDR2: SSHAT, FNYEAQ (reference sequence). The length of the CDR3 is 15 residues. The CDR3 bases are TGTGCTAGCAGCTTAGGTCCGGTGAACACCGGGGAGCTGTTTTTT. Its translation is CASSLGPVNTGELFF.

CDR3 region: CASSQVGGAGAKNIQYF. CDR3 DNA: TGCGCCAGCAGCCAAGTAGGAGGGGCTGGAGCCAAAAACATTCAGTACTTC. The chain couples TRBV4-1 to TRBJ2-4, with a tentative D call TRBD2 (6 bases). The V gene lost 1 base and the J gene lost 0 bases, with 13 bases spanning the gap. The germline V gene has CDR1 MGHRA and CDR2 YSYEKL. This CDR3 contains 17 residues.

This sequence joins TRBV7-3 and TRBJ2-3; 11 bases line up with TRBD2. Trimming removed 1 base from V and 4 bases from J; junction bases left unmatched: 4. Germline lookup yields CDR1 SGHTA and CDR2 FQGTGA. CDR3 length: 16 residues. CDR3 nucleotide sequence: TGTGCCAGCAGCTTAAGGGTAGCGGGAGGGGCAGATACGCAGTATTTT. Its protein product is CASSLRVAGGADTQYF.

The chain joins TRBV5-5 to TRBJ2-7; TRBD1 might be the D (6 bases). V was shortened by 4 bases and J by 5 bases, with 13 bases between the two germline ends. The CDR3 contains 13 residues. In germline, CDR1 is SGHKS, CDR2 YYEKEE (reference sequence). The chain's CDR3 is CASSREGVDEQYF. Written as DNA, the CDR3 is TGTGCCAGCAGCAGAGAGGGGGTGGACGAGCAGTACTTC.

This chain uses TRBV2 with TRBJ1-1, with TRBD1 matching 11 bases. Germline CDR1 reads SNHLY; CDR2 reads FYNNEI. CDR3 length equals 15 residues. Losses at the gene ends were 0 bases for V and 4 bases for J; bases not matched to a gene: 1. In DNA form, the CDR3 reads TGTGCCAGCAGTGAAGCAGGGACAGGGGGCACTGAAGCTTTCTTT. Its protein product is CASSEAGTGGTEAFF.

This clone has only one observation. The CDR3 loop is CSASTPGTRTEAFF. Here the CDR3 DNA reads TGCAGTGCTAGTACCCCGGGTACTCGCACTGAAGCTTTCTTT. The chain is built from TRBV20-1 and TRBJ1-1; D unclear. V was trimmed by 3 bases and J by 4 bases, leaving 15 bases between them. There are 14 residues in the CDR3. Germline V gene sequence: CDR1 DFQATT, CDR2 SNEGSKA (reference sequence).

This clone was detected only once. This chain links TRBV3-1 (or the pseudogene TRBV3-2) with TRBJ1-2; TRBD1 might be the D (5 bases). Germline-derived CDR1 and CDR2 are LGHDT and YNNKEL (reference sequence). Trimming removed 4 bases at V and 2 bases at J, with 14 bases between. The CDR3 sequence is 15 residues long. CDR3 region: CASSPSGEQNYGYTF. The CDR3 bases are TGTGCCAGCAGCCCTTCGGGGGAACAGAACTATGGCTACACCTTC.

J is TRBJ2-7 and V is TRBV18; D might be TRBD1 (6 bases). The CDR3 is made up of 16 amino acids. The germline CDR1 and CDR2 sequences are KGHSH and LQKENI. V lost 0 bases and J 4 bases, leaving 16 bases between the germline ends. CDR3 in DNA: TGTGCCAGCTCACCACCATTAACAGTAAGGGGGTACGAGCAGTACTTC. Encoded protein: CASSPPLTVRGYEQYF.

The chain links TRBV11-1 to TRBJ1-3; D remains unclear. Germline CDR1 is SGHAT and CDR2 is FQDESV (reference sequence). V lost 2 bases and J lost 4, with 9 bases in between. CDR3 length: 14 residues. The CDR3 here is CASSLYSRGNTIYF. The DNA for the CDR3 is TGTGCCAGCAGCTTATACAGCCGAGGAAACACCATATATTTT.

The chain links TRBV7-9 to TRBJ2-1; 13 bases are a match to TRBD2. Germline V CDR1 and CDR2: SEHNR, FQNEAQ (reference sequence). J was trimmed by 8 bases and V by 5 bases; bases with no gene match: 12. The CDR3 covers 17 residues. The CDR3 DNA reads TGTGCCAGCAGCCCCCGACTAGCGGGAGGCTACTGGCATGAGCAGTTCTTC. This codes for CASSPRLAGGYWHEQFF.

The chain recombines TRBV30 with TRBJ2-3, with D perhaps TRBD2 (5 bases). Germline V gene data show CDR1 as GTSNPN and CDR2 as SVGIG (reference sequence). V was clipped by 5 bases and J by 1 base, with 13 bases between them. CDR3 length equals 14 residues. CDR3 nucleotides: TGTGCCTGGGATTTCAGCGGTGGCACAGATACGCAGTATTTT. Amino acids: CAWDFSGGTDTQYF. The complete variable domain, with remaining parts taken from reference TRBV30 and TRBJ2-3, reads SQTIHQWPATLVQPVGSPLSLECTVEGTSNPNLYWYRQAAGRGLQLLFYSVGIGQISSEVPQNLSASRPQDRQFILSSKKLLLSDSGFYLCAWDFSGGTDTQYFGPGTRLTVL.

This rearrangement joins TRBV2 to TRBJ2-6; the D gene is possibly TRBD2 (6 bases). The CDR3 has 15 residues. The germline CDR1 and CDR2 sequences are SNHLY and FYNNEI. The ends were cut back, 6 bases at V and 4 bases at J, with 13 bases in the middle. The CDR3 protein is CASRPRGTGANVLTF. The CDR3 DNA reads TGTGCCAGCAGGCCCCGCGGGACCGGGGCCAACGTCCTGACTTTC.

The chain recombines TRBV6-5 with TRBJ1-1; tentative D call: TRBD1 (6 bases). CDR3 length equals 16 residues. V was clipped by 2 bases and J by 1 base, with 14 bases between them. Germline V lookup: CDR1 MNHEY, CDR2 SVGAGI. CDR3: CASSYRPGVANTEAFF. In DNA form, the CDR3 reads TGTGCCAGCAGTTACCGGCCAGGGGTGGCGAACACTGAAGCTTTCTTT.

This clone was found a few times. The rearrangement uses TRBV4-1 and TRBJ2-7; 8 bases are shared with TRBD1. The germline CDR1 and CDR2 sequences are MGHRA and YSYEKL. There are 17 residues in the CDR3. The V and J ends lost 4 bases and 1 base, in that order; junction bases with no gene match: 12. The CDR3 region is CASSPTGQGASSYEQYF. In DNA form, the CDR3 reads TGCGCCAGCAGCCCCACTGGGCAGGGGGCAAGTTCCTACGAGCAGTACTTC.

This clone was counted between two and nine times. The chain couples TRBV5-6 to TRBJ2-7, with 7 bases aligning to TRBD1. After removal of 7 bases from V and 4 bases from J, the junction contained 11 bases not matched to a gene. Germline V gene sequence: CDR1 SGHDT, CDR2 YYEEEE. CDR3 length: 14 amino acids. DNA of the CDR3: TGTGCCAGCGGTATTACAGGGGTTGGGTACGAGCAGTACTTC. It specifies CASGITGVGYEQYF.

The rearrangement joins TRBV11-2 to TRBJ2-7; a possible D gene is TRBD2 (6 bases). Germline CDR1 SGHAT, CDR2 FQNNGV. The ends were cut back, 5 bases at V and 1 base at J, with 12 bases in the middle. This CDR3 contains 14 residues. This CDR3 is CASSARLDSYEQYF. CDR3 nucleotides: TGTGCCAGCAGCGCCCGACTAGATTCCTACGAGCAGTACTTC.

The genes are TRBV6-5 and TRBJ2-7; possibly TRBD1 for D (5 bases). CDR3 length: 14 amino acids. V lost 10 bases and J 0 bases, leaving 16 bases between the germline ends. Germline V gene sequence: CDR1 MNHEY, CDR2 SVGAGI. CDR3 sequence reads: CATYSDTRSYEQYF. The CDR3 DNA reads as TGTGCCACATATTCGGACACACGCTCCTACGAGCAGTACTTC.

The chain has TRBV7-2 and TRBJ1-6; D is undetermined. This CDR3 is 14 amino acids long. The V end was cut by 5 bases, the J end by 10 bases, with 15 bases between. Looked up from germline, CDR1 is SGHTA and CDR2 is FQGNSA. The CDR3 bases are TGTGCCAGCAGCCGCGAGGGTCCTCCCTCACCCCTCCACTTT. Translated: CASSREGPPSPLHF.

In its sample, this clone was seen once. This sequence joins TRBV7-9 and TRBJ2-6, with D perhaps TRBD2 (6 bases). Germline CDR1 and CDR2: SEHNR and FQNEAQ (reference sequence). V was clipped by 3 bases and J by 2 bases, with 8 bases between them. The length of the CDR3 is 15 residues. CDR3 amino acids: CASSLGGAGANVLTF. CDR3 nucleotide sequence: TGTGCCAGCAGCTTGGGGGGAGCTGGGGCCAACGTCCTGACTTTC.

The rearrangement uses TRBV9 and TRBJ1-2; no definite D call. The germline gives CDR1 SGDLS, CDR2 YYNGEE. The CDR3 is made up of 14 amino acids. V was cut by 0 bases and J by 6 bases, with 12 bases left in between. CDR3 bases: TGTGCCAGCAGCGTAGGAGGCAGCGCCAATGGCTACACCTTC. This codes for CASSVGGSANGYTF.